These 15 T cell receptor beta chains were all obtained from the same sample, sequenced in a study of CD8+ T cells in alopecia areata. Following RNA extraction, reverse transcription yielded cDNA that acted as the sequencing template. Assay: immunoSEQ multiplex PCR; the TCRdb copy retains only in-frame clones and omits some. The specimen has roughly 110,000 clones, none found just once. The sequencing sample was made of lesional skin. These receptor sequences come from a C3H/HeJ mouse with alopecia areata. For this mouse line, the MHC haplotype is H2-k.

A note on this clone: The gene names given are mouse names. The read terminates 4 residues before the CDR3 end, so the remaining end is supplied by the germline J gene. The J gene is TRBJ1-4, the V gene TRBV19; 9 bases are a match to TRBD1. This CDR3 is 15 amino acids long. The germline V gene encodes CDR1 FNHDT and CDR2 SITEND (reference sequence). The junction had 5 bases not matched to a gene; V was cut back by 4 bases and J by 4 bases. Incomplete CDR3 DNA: TGTGCCAGCAGTCCCACAGGGGGCGTCAACGAA. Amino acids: CASSPTGGVNE. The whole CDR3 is CASSPTGGVNERLFF.

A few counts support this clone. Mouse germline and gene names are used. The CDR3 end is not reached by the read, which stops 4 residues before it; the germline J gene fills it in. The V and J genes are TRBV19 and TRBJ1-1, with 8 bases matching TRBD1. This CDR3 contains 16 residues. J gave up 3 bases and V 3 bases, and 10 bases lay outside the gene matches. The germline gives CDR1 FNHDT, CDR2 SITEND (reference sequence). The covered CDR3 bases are TGTGCCAGCAGTACCTGGACAGGGAAGGGGGACACA. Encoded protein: CASSTWTGKGDT. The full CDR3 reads CASSTWTGKGDTEVFF.

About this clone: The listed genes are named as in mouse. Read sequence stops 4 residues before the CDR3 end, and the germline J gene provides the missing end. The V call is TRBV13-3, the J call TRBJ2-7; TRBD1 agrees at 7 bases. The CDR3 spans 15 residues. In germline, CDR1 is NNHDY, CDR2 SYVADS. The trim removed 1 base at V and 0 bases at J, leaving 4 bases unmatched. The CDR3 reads CASSDTGTDSYEQYF. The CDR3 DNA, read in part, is TGTGCCAGCAGTGATACCGGGACAGACTCCTAT.

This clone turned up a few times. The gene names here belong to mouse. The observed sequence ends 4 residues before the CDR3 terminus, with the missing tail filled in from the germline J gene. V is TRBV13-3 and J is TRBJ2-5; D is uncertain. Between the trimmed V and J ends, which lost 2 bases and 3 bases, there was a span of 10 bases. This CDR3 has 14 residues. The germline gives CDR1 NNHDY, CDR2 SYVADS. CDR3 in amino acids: CASSETTDQDTQYF. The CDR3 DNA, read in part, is TGTGCCAGCAGTGAAACCACAGATCAAGAC.

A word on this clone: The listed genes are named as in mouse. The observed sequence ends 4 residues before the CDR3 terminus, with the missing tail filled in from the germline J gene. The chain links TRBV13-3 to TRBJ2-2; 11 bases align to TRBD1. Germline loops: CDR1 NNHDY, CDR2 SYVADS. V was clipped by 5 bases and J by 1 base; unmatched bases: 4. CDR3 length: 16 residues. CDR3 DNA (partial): TGTGCCAGCAGGATCGGGACAGGGGGAAACACCGGG. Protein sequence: CASRIGTGGNTG. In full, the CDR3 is CASRIGTGGNTGQLYF.

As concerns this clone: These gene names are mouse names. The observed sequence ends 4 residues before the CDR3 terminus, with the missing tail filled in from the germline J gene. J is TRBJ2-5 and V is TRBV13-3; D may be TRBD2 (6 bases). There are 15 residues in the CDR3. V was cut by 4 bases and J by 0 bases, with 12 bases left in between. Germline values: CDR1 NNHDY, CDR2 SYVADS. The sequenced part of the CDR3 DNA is TGTGCCAGCAGTACCGGGACTTTTAACCAAGAC. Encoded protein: CASSTGTFNQD. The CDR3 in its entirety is CASSTGTFNQDTQYF.

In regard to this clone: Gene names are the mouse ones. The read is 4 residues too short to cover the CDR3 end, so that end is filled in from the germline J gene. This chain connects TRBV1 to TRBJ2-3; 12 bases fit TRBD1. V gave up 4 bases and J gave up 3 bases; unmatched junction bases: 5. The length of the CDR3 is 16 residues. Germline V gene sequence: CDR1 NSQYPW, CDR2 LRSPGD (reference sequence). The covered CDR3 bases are TGCACCTGCAGTGAGGGACAGGGGGCGCGGGCAGAA. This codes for CTCSEGQGARAE. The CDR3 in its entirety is CTCSEGQGARAETLYF.

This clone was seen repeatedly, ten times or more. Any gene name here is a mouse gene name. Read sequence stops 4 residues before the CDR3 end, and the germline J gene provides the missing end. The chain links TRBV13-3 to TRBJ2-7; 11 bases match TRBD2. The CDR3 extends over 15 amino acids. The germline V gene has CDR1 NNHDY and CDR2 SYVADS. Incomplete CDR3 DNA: TGTGCCAGCAGTGAAGGACGGACTGGGGGGTAT. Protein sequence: CASSEGRTGGY. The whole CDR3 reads CASSEGRTGGYEQYF.

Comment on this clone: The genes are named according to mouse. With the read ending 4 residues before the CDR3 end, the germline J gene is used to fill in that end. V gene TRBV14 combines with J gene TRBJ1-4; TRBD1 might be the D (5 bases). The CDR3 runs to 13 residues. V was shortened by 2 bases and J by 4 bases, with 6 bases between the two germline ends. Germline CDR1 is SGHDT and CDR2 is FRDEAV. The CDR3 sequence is CASSLTDNERLFF. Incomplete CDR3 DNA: TGTGCCAGCAGTTTGACAGACAACGAA.

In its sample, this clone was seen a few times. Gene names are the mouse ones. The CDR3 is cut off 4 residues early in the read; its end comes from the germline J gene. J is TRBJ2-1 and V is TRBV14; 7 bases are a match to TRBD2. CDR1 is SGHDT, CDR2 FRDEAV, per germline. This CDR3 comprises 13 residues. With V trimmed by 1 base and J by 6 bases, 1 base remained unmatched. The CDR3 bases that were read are TGTGCCAGCAGTTTCGCTGGGGGTGCT. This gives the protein CASSFAGGA. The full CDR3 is CASSFAGGAEQFF.

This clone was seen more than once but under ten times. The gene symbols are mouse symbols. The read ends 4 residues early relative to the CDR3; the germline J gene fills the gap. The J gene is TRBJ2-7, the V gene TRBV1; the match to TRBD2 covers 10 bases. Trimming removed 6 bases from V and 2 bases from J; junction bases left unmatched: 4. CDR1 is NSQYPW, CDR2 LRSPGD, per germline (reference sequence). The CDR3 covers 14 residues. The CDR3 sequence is CTCRSGTGAYEQYF. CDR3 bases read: TGCACCTGCAGATCCGGGACTGGGGCCTAT.

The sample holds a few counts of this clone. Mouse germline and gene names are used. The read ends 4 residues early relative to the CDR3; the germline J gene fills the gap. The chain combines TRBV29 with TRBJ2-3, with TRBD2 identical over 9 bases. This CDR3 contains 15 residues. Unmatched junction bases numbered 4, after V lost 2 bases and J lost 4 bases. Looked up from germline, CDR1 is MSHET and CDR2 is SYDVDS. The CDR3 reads CASSLLGGLTETLYF. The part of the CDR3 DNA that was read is TGTGCTAGCAGTTTACTGGGGGGGTTGACAGAA.

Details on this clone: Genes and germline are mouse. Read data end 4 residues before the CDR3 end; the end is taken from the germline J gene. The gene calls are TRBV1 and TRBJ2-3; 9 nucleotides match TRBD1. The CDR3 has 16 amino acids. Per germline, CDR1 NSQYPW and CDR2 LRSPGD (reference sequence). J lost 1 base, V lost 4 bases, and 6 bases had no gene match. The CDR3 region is CTCSDGQGWGAETLYF. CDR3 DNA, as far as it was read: TGCACCTGCAGTGACGGACAGGGGTGGGGTGCAGAA. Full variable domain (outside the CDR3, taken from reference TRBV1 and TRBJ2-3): VTLLEQNPRWRLVPRGQAVNLRCILKNSQYPWMSWYQQDLQKQLQWLFTLRSPGDKEVKSLPGADYLATRVTDTELRLQVANMSQGRTLYCTCSDGQGWGAETLYFGSGTRLTVL.

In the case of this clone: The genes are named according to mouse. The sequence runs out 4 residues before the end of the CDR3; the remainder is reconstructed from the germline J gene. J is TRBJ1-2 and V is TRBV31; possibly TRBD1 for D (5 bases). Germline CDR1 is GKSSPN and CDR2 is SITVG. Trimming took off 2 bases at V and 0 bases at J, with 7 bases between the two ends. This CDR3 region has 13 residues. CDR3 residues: CAWSSRANSDYTF. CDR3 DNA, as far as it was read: TGTGCCTGGAGTTCCAGGGCAAACTCC.

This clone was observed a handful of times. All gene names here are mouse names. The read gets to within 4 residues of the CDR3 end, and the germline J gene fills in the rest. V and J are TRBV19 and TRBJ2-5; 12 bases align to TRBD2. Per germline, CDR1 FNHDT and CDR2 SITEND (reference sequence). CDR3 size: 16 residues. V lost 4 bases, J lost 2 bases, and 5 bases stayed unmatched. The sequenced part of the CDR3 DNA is TGTGCCAGCAGTCTCGACTGGGGGGGCGTCCAAGAC. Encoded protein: CASSLDWGGVQD. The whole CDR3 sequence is CASSLDWGGVQDTQYF.